This passage covers 19 T cell receptor beta chains from one sample sequenced in a study of blood T cell repertoires in COVID-19 (dated by TCRdb to the early 2020s). Receptor libraries were prepared by the immunoSEQ multiplex PCR assay. The immuneACCESS repertoire file appears here via TCRdb, limited to in-frame rearrangements. These files lack a portion of the clones; in checked studies, under half of the deficit traces to unresolved V genes, and the cause of the others is not known. This sample has over 95,000 clones in its table, and about 89% of those were observed once. Approximately 19% of the sample rests with the top ten. The sample taken for sequencing was peripheral blood. All receptors derive from a human donor with acute or convalescent COVID-19. The donor label of this sample is uncertain.

The chain carries TRBV4-1 and TRBJ2-1; 12 nucleotides match TRBD2. The CDR3 loop spans 16 amino acids. In germline, CDR1 is MGHRA, CDR2 YSYEKL. With V trimmed by 1 base and J by 7 bases, 5 bases remained unmatched. Here the CDR3 DNA reads TGCGCCAGCAGCCAAGCCGGGACTAGCGGGTGGAATGAGCAGTTCTTC. Its protein is CASSQAGTSGWNEQFF.

V usage is TRBV28 and J usage is TRBJ2-1, with a tentative D call TRBD2 (6 bases). CDR1 is MDHEN and CDR2 is SYDVKM in the germline V gene. With 6 bases removed from V and 3 bases from J, the gap between germline ends came to 9 bases. This CDR3 region has 13 residues. Here the CDR3 DNA reads TGTGCCAGCAGGGGCGGGATCTACAATGAGCAGTTCTTC. It codes for CASRGGIYNEQFF.

This clone was found a few times. The CDR3 DNA reads as TGTGCCAGCAGCAAGCCGGGACAGGTCTACACCTTC. Translating it yields CASSKPGQVYTF. The J gene is TRBJ1-2, the V gene TRBV28, with 8 bases that match TRBD1. Germline CDR1 is MDHEN and CDR2 is SYDVKM. Trimming removed 6 bases from V and 10 bases from J; junction bases left unmatched: 7. The CDR3 length is 12 residues.

The chain employs TRBV18 and TRBJ2-6; 8 nucleotides line up with TRBD1. J gave up 2 bases and V 6 bases, and 6 bases lay outside the gene matches. Germline CDR1 is KGHSH and CDR2 is LQKENI. CDR3 size: 16 residues. In DNA, the CDR3 is TGTGCCAGCTCGACCTCAGGGGGCGCTGGGGCCAACGTCCTGACTTTC. Amino acids: CASSTSGGAGANVLTF.

The chain employs TRBV5-5 and TRBJ1-2; a weak D match, TRBD1 (6 bases). Germline V CDR1 and CDR2: SGHKS, YYEKEE (reference sequence). The CDR3 runs to 16 residues. V was shortened by 4 bases and J by 8 bases, with 24 bases between the two germline ends. Here the CDR3 reads CASSQQGVAVVGGYTF. CDR3 DNA: TGTGCCAGCAGCCAACAGGGAGTTGCGGTTGTGGGAGGCTACACCTTC.

The genes are TRBV7-2 and TRBJ1-1; D is ambiguous. The CDR3 length is 13 residues. Per the germline V gene, CDR1 is SGHTA and CDR2 is FQGNSA. Trimming cost V 2 bases and J 0 bases, with 4 bases left between them. The CDR3 sequence: CASSLYMNTEAFF. CDR3 bases: TGTGCCAGCAGCTTATACATGAACACTGAAGCTTTCTTT.

The chain has TRBV28 and TRBJ1-1; 8 bases are shared with TRBD1. This CDR3 has 16 amino acids. With V trimmed by 3 bases and J by 1 base, 7 bases remained unmatched. Germline lookup yields CDR1 MDHEN and CDR2 SYDVKM. CDR3 amino acids: CASSFRGQVANTEAFF. The DNA of the CDR3 is TGTGCCAGCAGTTTCCGGGGACAGGTTGCGAACACTGAAGCTTTCTTT.

The CDR3, as DNA: TGTGCTAGTGGTTTGACAGGGGTCCATCCCCAGCATTTT. Residues: CASGLTGVHPQHF. The gene calls are TRBV12-5 and TRBJ1-5, with 7 bases lining up with TRBD1. Germline values: CDR1 LGHNT, CDR2 FRNRAP. The CDR3 spans 13 residues. Unmatched junction bases numbered 5, after V lost 2 bases and J lost 10 bases. The full variable domain, its missing parts supplied by reference TRBV12-5 and TRBJ1-5, is DARVTQTPRHKVTEMGQEVTMRCQPILGHNTVFWYRQTMMQGLELLAYFRNRAPLDDSGMPKDRFSAEMPDATLATLKIQPSEPRDSAVYFCASGLTGVHPQHFGDGTRLSIL.

This clone was seen just once. The chain combines TRBV6-2 or TRBV6-3 with TRBJ1-1, with D hard to call. The V gene lost 2 bases and the J gene lost 3 bases, with 10 bases spanning the gap. The CDR3 has 14 residues. The germline V gene has CDR1 MNHEY and CDR2 SVGEGT. Here the CDR3 reads CASSYPYEDTEAFF. The CDR3 DNA reads TGTGCCAGCAGTTACCCCTATGAGGACACTGAAGCTTTCTTT.

The rearrangement links TRBV6-1 to TRBJ2-1; D is perhaps TRBD2 (6 bases). Germline assignment: CDR1 MNHNS and CDR2 SASEGT. CDR3 length equals 12 residues. Trimming took off 3 bases at V and 10 bases at J, with 10 bases between the two ends. The CDR3 spells CASSDGREEQFF. The CDR3 DNA is TGTGCCAGCAGTGACGGGCGGGAAGAGCAGTTCTTC.

The V gene is TRBV6-5, the J gene TRBJ2-5; tentatively, D is TRBD2 (7 bases). Trimming left V 3 bases short and J 6 bases short, with 11 bases between. This CDR3 comprises 13 residues. In germline, CDR1 is MNHEY, CDR2 SVGAGI. The CDR3 nucleotides read TGTGCCAGCAGTTATGGGGGGGGGCAGACCCAGTACTTC. Its protein product is CASSYGGGQTQYF.

The chain couples TRBV5-5 to TRBJ1-5; a possible D gene is TRBD1 (5 bases). Per germline, CDR1 SGHKS and CDR2 YYEKEE (reference sequence). The CDR3 consists of 16 residues. The V gene lost 4 bases and the J gene lost 3 bases, with 17 bases spanning the gap. The CDR3 reads CASSPDAGFDNQPQHF. The CDR3 DNA reads TGTGCCAGCAGCCCGGATGCAGGGTTTGACAATCAGCCCCAGCATTTT.

The chain combines TRBV6-5 with TRBJ1-1; no clear D gene. CDR1 and CDR2 from the germline V gene are MNHEY and SVGAGI. This CDR3 has 11 residues. V was pared by 5 bases and J by 2 bases, with 3 bases between. Here the CDR3 DNA reads TGTGCCAGCAGTACAAACACTGAAGCTTTCTTT. It translates to CASSTNTEAFF.

The chain has TRBV18 and TRBJ2-7; D perhaps matches TRBD2 (6 bases). Germline CDR1 is KGHSH and CDR2 is LQKENI. The CDR3 length is 15 residues. V was trimmed by 3 bases and J by 6 bases, leaving 18 bases between them. CDR3: CASSPGLARLSEQYF. The CDR3 DNA reads TGTGCCAGCTCACCTGGGCTAGCGAGATTAAGCGAGCAGTACTTC.

This chain links TRBV28 with TRBJ1-5; no clear D. From germline, CDR1 is MDHEN and CDR2 SYDVKM. The V and J ends lost 1 base and 2 bases respectively, with 6 bases between them. The CDR3 length is 14 residues. The CDR3 sequence: CASSLSSRNQPQHF. CDR3 DNA: TGTGCCAGCAGTTTATCCAGTCGCAATCAGCCCCAGCATTTT.

The chain has TRBV7-2 and TRBJ1-6, with D hard to call. V dropped 1 base and J dropped 6 bases, with 10 bases sitting between them. Germline V gene sequence: CDR1 SGHTA, CDR2 FQGNSA. CDR3 length: 15 amino acids. CDR3 in DNA: TGTGCCAGCAGCTTAGGGCCGGGGAGTAATTCACCCCTCCACTTT. Translating gives CASSLGPGSNSPLHF.

This clone has only one observation. V usage is TRBV3-1 (or the pseudogene TRBV3-2) and J usage is TRBJ1-5; TRBD1 matches at 7 bases. V shed 7 bases and J 4 bases; nucleotides not matched to a gene: 10. This CDR3 is built from 15 residues. Germline V gives CDR1 LGHDT, CDR2 YNNKEL (reference sequence). The DNA of the CDR3 is TGTGCCAGCACGAGGGGGCCTCGGGGAAATCAGCCCCAGCATTTT. It codes for CASTRGPRGNQPQHF.

The V gene is TRBV7-9, the J gene TRBJ2-7; no definite D call. Germline CDR1 and CDR2: SEHNR and FQNEAQ (reference sequence). The CDR3 has 14 amino acids. Trimming shortened V by 4 bases and J by 6 bases, and 16 bases separated the two germline ends. DNA for the CDR3: TGTGCCAGCAGCTCTAGTGCTTTGGAACGCGAGCAGTACTTC. Amino acid sequence: CASSSSALEREQYF.

The rearrangement links TRBV30 to TRBJ2-1, with TRBD2 matching over 11 bases. The CDR3 extends over 14 amino acids. The germline gives CDR1 GTSNPN, CDR2 SVGIG (reference sequence). V shed 2 bases, J shed 4 bases, and the junction held 1 base outside the gene matches. CDR3 sequence: CAWSRTSGYNEQFF. The DNA of the CDR3 is TGTGCCTGGAGTAGGACTAGCGGGTACAATGAGCAGTTCTTC. The variable domain in full, completed from reference TRBV30 and TRBJ2-1, reads SQTIHQWPATLVQPVGSPLSLECTVEGTSNPNLYWYRQAAGRGLQLLFYSVGIGQISSEVPQNLSASRPQDRQFILSSKKLLLSDSGFYLCAWSRTSGYNEQFFGPGTRLTVL.